Listed below are T cell receptor beta chains from one sample, sequenced in a study of T-cell memory formation after mild COVID-19. Each CDR3 protein gets one entry after TCRdb re-called the 5' RACE reads with MiXCR. The sample carries hundreds of thousands of distinct CDR3 sequences, about 20% recorded once. Sequenced: PBMCs or a T cell subset sorted from them (not recorded which). Receptor source: a man younger than 30 who had mild COVID-19 (a few samples of this study predate the infection). Cell type and time point are not known. Each CDR3 is given with its conserved first and last residue. Each record gives: V gene, J gene, clone size, D gene, CDR3 DNA, CDR3 protein. The D gene is left open where the match is weak. Only some rows state a clone size, as once, few, many or a class for expanded clones.

TRBV12-3/TRBV12-4	TRBJ2-1	few	NA	TGTGCCAGCACCCCAGGGTGGGGCTCCTACAATGAGCAGTTCTTC	CASTPGWGSYNEQFF
TRBV4-1	TRBJ1-2	NA	TRBD1	TGCGCCAGCAGCCTCGCACAGGGGTCCGGTGGCTACACCTTC	CASSLAQGSGGYTF
TRBV7-3	TRBJ2-1	few	NA	TGTGCCAGCAGCCCCGGGACGCACAATGAGCAGTTCTTC	CASSPGTHNEQFF
TRBV29-1	TRBJ2-3	NA	NA	TGCACTTTCCTGGGGGCTAGCACAGATACGCAGTATTTT	CTFLGASTDTQYF
TRBV7-3	TRBJ1-2	many	TRBD1	TGTGCCAGCAGCCCCGGACAGGGGATGGGCTACACCTTC	CASSPGQGMGYTF
TRBV5-5	TRBJ1-6	few	NA	TGTGCCAGCAGCTTGGGGCTCCCGTCACCCCTCCACTTT	CASSLGLPSPLHF
TRBV12-3/TRBV12-4	TRBJ1-1	few	NA	TGTGCCAGCAGTGATAGGGGAGACACTGAAGCTTTCTTT	CASSDRGDTEAFF
TRBV7-9	TRBJ1-2	NA	NA	TGTGCCAGCAGCTCAGAGGCCGTCTATGGCTACACCTTC	CASSSEAVYGYTF
TRBV29-1	TRBJ1-3	NA	NA	TGCAGCGCGCTACTGGCCCCACAAGCCGGCGGTGGAAACACCATATATTTT	CSALLAPQAGGGNTIYF
TRBV4-1	TRBJ1-2	few	NA	TGCGCCAGCAGCCAGGGACGTCGGGGCTACACCTTC	CASSQGRRGYTF
TRBV9	TRBJ2-3	few	NA	TGTGCCAGCAGCCCGACGACTAGTCTGGGAGATACGCAGTATTTT	CASSPTTSLGDTQYF
TRBV7-8	TRBJ2-2	NA	NA	TGTGCCAGCAGCTTAGTGCCGGGGCGAACCGGGGAGCTGTTTTTT	CASSLVPGRTGELFF
TRBV6-2/TRBV6-3	TRBJ1-5	NA	TRBD1	TGTGCCAGCAGTTACGGTCCGGGACAGATTAGCAATCAGCCCCAGCATTTT	CASSYGPGQISNQPQHF
TRBV7-6	TRBJ1-4	few	TRBD1	TGTGCCAGCAGCTTACAGACAGGGGTACAGGAAAAACTGTTTTTT	CASSLQTGVQEKLFF
TRBV10-3	TRBJ2-7	NA	NA	TGTGCCATCAGTGTCGAGGGGAGTGACGAGCAGTACTTC	CAISVEGSDEQYF
TRBV9	TRBJ2-1	once	TRBD1	TGTGCCAGCAGTCTCTCAGGGGGTCACTCCTACAATGAGCAGTTCTTC	CASSLSGGHSYNEQFF
TRBV6-5	TRBJ1-2	NA	NA	TGTGCCAGCAGCGGACATGCGACTAACTATGGCTACACCTTC	CASSGHATNYGYTF
TRBV4-3	TRBJ2-3	many	NA	TGCGCCAGCAGCCGAGGGGGTGGAGGGCGCGGATTCACAGATACGCAGTATTTT	CASSRGGGGRGFTDTQYF
TRBV7-2	TRBJ1-3	NA	NA	TGTGCCAGCAGCTCCGGGACGGTATCTGGAAACACCATATATTTT	CASSSGTVSGNTIYF
TRBV7-2	TRBJ2-5	few	TRBD1	TGTGCCAGCAGCTTAGCCTACAGGGGATCCGAGACCCAGTACTTC	CASSLAYRGSETQYF
TRBV9	TRBJ2-7	many	NA	TGTGCCAGCAGCGCCCGCGGGGCTCAAGGCTACGAGCAGTACTTC	CASSARGAQGYEQYF
TRBV4-3	TRBJ2-3	few	NA	TGCGCCAGCAGCAAAGAAGGCGTTACGCAGTATTTT	CASSKEGVTQYF
TRBV12-3/TRBV12-4	TRBJ2-1	few	TRBD2	TGTGCCAGCAGTTTAACAGCGGGGGTAAATTTCTTC	CASSLTAGVNFF
TRBV2	TRBJ1-1	NA	NA	TGTGCCAGCAGTGAAGCTGCTGAGGTGAACACTGAAGCTTTCTTT	CASSEAAEVNTEAFF
TRBV10-3	TRBJ2-1	NA	NA	TGTGCCATCAGGTCCTACAATGAGCAGTTCTTC	CAIRSYNEQFF
TRBV9	TRBJ2-1	few	NA	TGTGCCAGCAGCGTAGTGGGTGGCTCCTACAATGAGCAGTTCTTC	CASSVVGGSYNEQFF
TRBV7-2	TRBJ1-2	many	NA	TGTGCCAGCAGCCCGGATCACTATGGCTACACCTTC	CASSPDHYGYTF
TRBV20-1	TRBJ2-5	few	TRBD2	TGCAGTGCTTCGCCTAGCGGGGGGTACCAAGAGACCCAGTACTTC	CSASPSGGYQETQYF
TRBV9	TRBJ2-6	NA	NA	TGTGCCAGCAGCGTAGCAGGGAACTCTGGGGCCAACGTCCTGACTTTC	CASSVAGNSGANVLTF
TRBV30	TRBJ2-4	few	NA	TGTGCCTGGAGTAAGGCCAGGGGAAACATTCAGTACTTC	CAWSKARGNIQYF
TRBV27	TRBJ1-2	NA	TRBD1	TGTGCCAGCAGTTTAAGGCCGTCCAGGGGGATCTTTTATGGCTACACCTTC	CASSLRPSRGIFYGYTF
TRBV5-1	TRBJ1-1	many	TRBD1	TGCGCCAGCAGAGCTGACAGGGGGCTAACTGAAGCTTTCTTT	CASRADRGLTEAFF
TRBV9	TRBJ2-7	NA	TRBD1	TGTGCCAGCAGCCCCCGTGGGACAGGGCCCTTCCTGCAGTACTTC	CASSPRGTGPFLQYF
TRBV7-2	TRBJ1-1	NA	NA	TGTGCCAGCAGCATCATGCACAGGGTGGGCACTGAAGCTTTCTTT	CASSIMHRVGTEAFF
TRBV10-3	TRBJ2-2	few	NA	TGTGCCACCCGGACAGAGAACACCGGGGAGCTGTTTTTT	CATRTENTGELFF
TRBV6-5	TRBJ1-1	many	NA	TGTGCCAGCAGTTACAGGGGGAACACTGAAGCTTTCTTT	CASSYRGNTEAFF
TRBV4-3	TRBJ2-7	NA	NA	TGCGCCAGCAGCCAAGGCACATACCACGAGCAGTACTTC	CASSQGTYHEQYF
TRBV29-1	TRBJ1-1	NA	NA	TGCAGCGTTAATCAGCAGAACACTGAAGCTTTCTTT	CSVNQQNTEAFF
TRBV7-8	TRBJ2-2	many	NA	TGTGCCAGCAGCTTTCCTGTTACGAACACCGGGGAGCTGTTTTTT	CASSFPVTNTGELFF
TRBV4-1	TRBJ2-5	few	NA	TGCGCCAGCAGCCAAGGGCTCAAGGAGACCCAGTACTTC	CASSQGLKETQYF
TRBV5-5	TRBJ2-2	few	NA	TGTGCCAGCAGCTTGGACTGGCTGCAGGTTCGGGAGCTGTTTTTT	CASSLDWLQVRELFF
TRBV12-3/TRBV12-4	TRBJ2-3	few	TRBD2	TGTGCCAGCAGTTTATCCCATACCAGCGGGGGGGATACGCAGTATTTT	CASSLSHTSGGDTQYF
TRBV24-1	TRBJ2-1	NA	NA	TGTGCCACCAGTGATTTGGAGGGAGGCAATGAGCAGTTCTTC	CATSDLEGGNEQFF